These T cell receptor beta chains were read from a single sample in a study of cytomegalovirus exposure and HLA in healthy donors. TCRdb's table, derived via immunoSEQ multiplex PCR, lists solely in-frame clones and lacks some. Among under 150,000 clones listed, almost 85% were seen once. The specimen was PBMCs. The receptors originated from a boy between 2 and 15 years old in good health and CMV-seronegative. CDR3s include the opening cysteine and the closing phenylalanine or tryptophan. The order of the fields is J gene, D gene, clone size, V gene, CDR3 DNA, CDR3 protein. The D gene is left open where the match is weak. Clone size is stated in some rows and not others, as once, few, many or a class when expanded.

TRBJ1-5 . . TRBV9 TGTGCCAGCAGCGTAGACGTTCGGGGGCCCCAGCATTTT CASSVDVRGPQHF
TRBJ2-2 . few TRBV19 TGTGCCAGTAGTTGGCAAACGAACACCGGGGAGCTGTTTTTT CASSWQTNTGELFF
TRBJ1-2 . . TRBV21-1 TGTGCCAGCAGCGAGCGGGACACCTCGGGGAACTATGGCTACACCTTC CASSERDTSGNYGYTF
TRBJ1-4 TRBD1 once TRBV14 TGTGCCAGCAGACAGACAGGGGGAAATGAAAAACTGTTTTTT CASRQTGGNEKLFF
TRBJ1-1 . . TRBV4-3 TGCGCCAGCAGCCAAGACAGGATGAACACTGAAGCTTTCTTT CASSQDRMNTEAFF
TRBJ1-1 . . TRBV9 TGTGCCAGCAGCGTAGGGCGGGGGCGGGAAACTGAAGCTTTCTTT CASSVGRGRETEAFF
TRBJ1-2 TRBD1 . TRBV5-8 TGTGCCAGCAGCTCACCCCGGACAGGTATCTATGGCTACACCTTC CASSSPRTGIYGYTF
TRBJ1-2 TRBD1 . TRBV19 TGTGCCAGTAGTCTCCGGGACAGCTATGGCTACACCTTC CASSLRDSYGYTF
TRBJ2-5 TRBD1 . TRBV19 TGTGCCAGTGGAACAGGGGTTGGGGAGACCCAGTACTTC CASGTGVGETQYF
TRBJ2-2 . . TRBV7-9 TGTTCCAGCAGCTTTTCCTTGACAAGGACCGGGGAGCTGTTTTTT CSSSFSLTRTGELFF
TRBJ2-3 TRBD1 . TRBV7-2 TGTGCCAGCAGCCGCAGGGGGCTTTCACCAGATACGCAGTATTTT CASSRRGLSPDTQYF
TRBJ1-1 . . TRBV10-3 TGTGCCATCTGCCCGTCGGGGGTGCTAAACACTGAAGCTTTCTTT CAICPSGVLNTEAFF
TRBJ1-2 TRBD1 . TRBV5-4 TGTGCCAGCAGCCCGGGACAGGGGTTTTTTTATGGCTACACCTTC CASSPGQGFFYGYTF
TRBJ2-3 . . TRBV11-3 TGTGCCAGCAGCTTAGAGGTCTGGGGGGGCACAGATACGCAGTATTTT CASSLEVWGGTDTQYF
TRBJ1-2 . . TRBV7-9 TGTGCCAGCCTCATCGGAGGTGACTACACCTTC CASLIGGDYTF
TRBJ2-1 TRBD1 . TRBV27 TGTGCCAGCAATCGGGTGGGACAGGAGATAGGAGAGCAGTTCTTC CASNRVGQEIGEQFF
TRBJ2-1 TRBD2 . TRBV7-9 TGTGCCAGCAGCGGCCCTACTAGCGGGAGTCCCAATGAGCAGTTCTTC CASSGPTSGSPNEQFF
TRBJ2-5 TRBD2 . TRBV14 TGTGCCAGCAGCCAAGAACGGACTAGCGGGAGGGCCAGGGAGACCCAGTACTTC CASSQERTSGRARETQYF
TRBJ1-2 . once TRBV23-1 TGCGCCAGCAGCGGACAGAATGGCTACACCTTC CASSGQNGYTF
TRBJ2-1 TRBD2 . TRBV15 TGTGCCACCAGCAGAGGGCCGAGGGCGGGAGGGTACAATGAGCAGTTCTTC CATSRGPRAGGYNEQFF
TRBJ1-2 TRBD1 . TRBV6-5 TGTGCCAGCAGTTACTCGGACAGGGACTATGGCTACACCTTC CASSYSDRDYGYTF
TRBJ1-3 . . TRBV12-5 TGTGCTAGTGGTTTGACCGACAGATCTGGAAACACCATATATTTT CASGLTDRSGNTIYF
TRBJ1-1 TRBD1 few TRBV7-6 TGTGCCAGCAGCTCCTCTACAGGGGTGGCTTTCTTT CASSSSTGVAFF
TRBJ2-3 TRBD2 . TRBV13 TGTGCCAGCAGCCCCTCGGGCGCGGGAGTAGCAGATACGCAGTATTTT CASSPSGAGVADTQYF
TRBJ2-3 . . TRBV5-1 TGCGCCAGCAGCTTCCCCCTGAGCGGGTCCACAGATACGCAGTATTTT CASSFPLSGSTDTQYF
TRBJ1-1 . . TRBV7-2 TGTGCCAGCAGCTTAGGGACTCACACTGAAGCTTTCTTT CASSLGTHTEAFF
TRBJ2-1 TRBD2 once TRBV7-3 TGTGCCAGCAGCTTACTAGCGGTCCCGTACAATGAGCAGTTCTTC CASSLLAVPYNEQFF
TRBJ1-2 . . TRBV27 TGTGCCAGCTCCCCGAAGGTCGTCCCCAGGGGCTACACCTTC CASSPKVVPRGYTF
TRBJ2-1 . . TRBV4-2 TGTGCCAGCAGCCAAGATTTCGAGAACTCCTTGTACAATGAGCAGTTCTTC CASSQDFENSLYNEQFF
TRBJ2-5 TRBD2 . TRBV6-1 TGTGCCAGCAGTGGGGGACTAGCGGAGACCCAGTACTTC CASSGGLAETQYF
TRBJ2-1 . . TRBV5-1 TGCGCCAGCAGCTTGGTGCGCGGGACCTCCTACAATGAGCAGTTCTTC CASSLVRGTSYNEQFF
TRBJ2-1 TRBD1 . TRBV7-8 TGTGCCAGCAGCAGATACCAAACAGGGGGCAACGGGGAACCACACAATGAGCAGTTCTTC CASSRYQTGGNGEPHNEQFF
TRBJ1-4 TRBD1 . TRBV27 TGTGCCAGCAGTGGGACAGGGACTGAAAAACTGTTTTTT CASSGTGTEKLFF
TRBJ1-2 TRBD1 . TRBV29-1 TGCAGCGTCCCGACAGGGTCTGTAGGCTACACCTTC CSVPTGSVGYTF
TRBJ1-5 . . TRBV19 TGTGCCAGTAGGCGCACGGGGTCTCATCAGCCCCAGCATTTT CASRRTGSHQPQHF
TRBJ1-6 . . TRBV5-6 TGTGCCAGCAGCCCCGCTAGGGGTCTGAATTCACCCCTCCACTTT CASSPARGLNSPLHF
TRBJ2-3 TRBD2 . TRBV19 TGTGCCAGTAGTATAGTGGGGGGGGGCACAGATACGCAGTATTTT CASSIVGGGTDTQYF
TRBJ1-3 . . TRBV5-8 TGTGCCAGCAGCTTCCCTTCTGGAAACACCATATATTTT CASSFPSGNTIYF
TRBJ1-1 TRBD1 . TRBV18 TGTGCCAGCTCACCGATTTACTCCGGGACAGAGAACACTGAAGCTTTCTTT CASSPIYSGTENTEAFF
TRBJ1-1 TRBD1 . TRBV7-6 TGTGCCAGCAGCTCTCGGACAGGAGAAGCTTTCTTT CASSSRTGEAFF
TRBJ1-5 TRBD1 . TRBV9 TGTGCCAGCAGCGCCGATGACAGGGGGCTTTATCAGCCCCAGCATTTT CASSADDRGLYQPQHF
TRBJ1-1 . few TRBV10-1 TGCGCCAGCAGTGAGTCTCCGGACAGAGATATGAACACTGAAGCTTTCTTT CASSESPDRDMNTEAFF
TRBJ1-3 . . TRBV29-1 TGCAGCGGCGTACTGAGCTCTGGAAACACCATATATTTT CSGVLSSGNTIYF
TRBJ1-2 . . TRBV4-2 TGTGCCAGCAGCTACGACCGCCGGACAGCTAACTATGGCTACACCTTC CASSYDRRTANYGYTF
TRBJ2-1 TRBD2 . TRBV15 TGTGCCACCAGCAGAGATTCAAGCGGGGGGCTATACAATGAGCAGTTCTTC CATSRDSSGGLYNEQFF
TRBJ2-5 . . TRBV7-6 TGTGCCAGCAGCTTAGTGGTGCGGGAGACCCAGTACTTC CASSLVVRETQYF
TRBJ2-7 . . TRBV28 TGTGCCAGCAGTTTATGGCCCCAGGAGGGCCTAGGGCAGTACTTC CASSLWPQEGLGQYF
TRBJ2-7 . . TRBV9 TGTGCCAGCAGCGTGGCCCTCGGAGGGGCCTACGAGCAGTACTTC CASSVALGGAYEQYF
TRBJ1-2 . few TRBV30 TGTGCCTGGAGCGACTCGGGGTCCTTCCACACCTTC CAWSDSGSFHTF
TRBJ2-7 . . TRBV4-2 TGTGCCAGCAGCCAAGCCTCTCTGTCCTACGAGCAGTACTTC CASSQASLSYEQYF
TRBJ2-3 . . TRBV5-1 TGCGCCAGCAGTTTAGGGGTAATGGGCACAGATACGCAGTATTTT CASSLGVMGTDTQYF
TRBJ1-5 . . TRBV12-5 TGTGCTAGTGGTTTCGGTCAGCCCCAGCATTTT CASGFGQPQHF
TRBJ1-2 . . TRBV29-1 TGCAGCGTAGGACACTCCGTTTGTGGCTACACCTTC CSVGHSVCGYTF
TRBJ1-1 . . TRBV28 TGTGCCAGCAAGAGGCAGGGTCGCACTGAAGCTTTCTTT CASKRQGRTEAFF
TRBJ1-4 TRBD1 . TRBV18 TGTGCCAGCTCAACCGGACAGGCCTCCCGGGAACTGTTTTTT CASSTGQASRELFF
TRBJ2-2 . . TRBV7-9 TGTGCCAGCAGCTCAACCCAGACTGCCGGGGAGCTGTTTTTT CASSSTQTAGELFF
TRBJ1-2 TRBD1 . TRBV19 TGTGCCATTCCGGGACAGGGGACGGGAGGCTACACCTTC CAIPGQGTGGYTF
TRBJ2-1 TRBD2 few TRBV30 TGTGCCTGGAGGGGAGGGCTACTACCCTACAATGAGCAGTTCTTC CAWRGGLLPYNEQFF
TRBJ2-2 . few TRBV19 TGTGCCAGTACCACCCTCGGGCAGGGGTACACCGGGGAGCTGTTTTTT CASTTLGQGYTGELFF